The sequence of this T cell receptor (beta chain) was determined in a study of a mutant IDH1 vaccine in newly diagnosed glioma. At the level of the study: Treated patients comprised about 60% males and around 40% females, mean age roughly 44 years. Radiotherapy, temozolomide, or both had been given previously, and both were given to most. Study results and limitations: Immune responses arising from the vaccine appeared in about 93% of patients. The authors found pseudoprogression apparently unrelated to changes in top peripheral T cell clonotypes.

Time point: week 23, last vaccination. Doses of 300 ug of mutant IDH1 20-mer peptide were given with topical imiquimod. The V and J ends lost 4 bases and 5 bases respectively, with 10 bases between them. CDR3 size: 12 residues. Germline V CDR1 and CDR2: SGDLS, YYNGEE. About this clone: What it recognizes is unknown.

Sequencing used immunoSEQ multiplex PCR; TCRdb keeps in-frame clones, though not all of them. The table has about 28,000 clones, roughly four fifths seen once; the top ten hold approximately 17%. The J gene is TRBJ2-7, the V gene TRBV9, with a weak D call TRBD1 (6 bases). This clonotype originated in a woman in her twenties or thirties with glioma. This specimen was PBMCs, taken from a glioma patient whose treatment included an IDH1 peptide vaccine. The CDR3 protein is CASSSSGDEQYF. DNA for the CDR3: TGTGCCAGCAGCTCCTCAGGGGACGAGCAGTACTTC.